These T cell receptor beta chains were read from a single sample in a study of blood T cell repertoires in COVID-19. The table came from immunoSEQ multiplex PCR; TCRdb's copy has only in-frame clones and leaves some out. This table has about 130,000 clones, less than 90% appearing once. The sequencing input was peripheral blood. These receptors originate from a man at least 80 years old with active or convalescent COVID-19. The CDR3 runs from the conserved cysteine through the conserved F or W. Fields, in order: D gene, V gene, clone size, J gene, CDR3 DNA, CDR3 protein. The D gene is left open where the match is weak. Expanded clones are given a class, and other clones once, few, many or no size at all.

D: TRBD1
V: TRBV19
size: NA
J: TRBJ1-5
DNA: TGTGCCAGTAGTATAGGGAGGACAGGGGTTTATAGCAATCAGCCCCAGCATTTT
CDR3: CASSIGRTGVYSNQPQHF

D: TRBD2
V: TRBV14
size: NA
J: TRBJ2-5
DNA: TGTGCCAGCAGCCAAATGACCGGGACTAGCGGAAAAGAGACCCAGTACTTC
CDR3: CASSQMTGTSGKETQYF

D: NA
V: TRBV18
size: NA
J: TRBJ1-2
DNA: TGTGCCAGCTCACCACAGGGAGTCAATGGCTACACCTTC
CDR3: CASSPQGVNGYTF

D: NA
V: TRBV2
size: NA
J: TRBJ1-4
DNA: TGTGCCAGCAGTGAAGCGCAGGGTTTTGGACTGTTTTTT
CDR3: CASSEAQGFGLFF

D: NA
V: TRBV4-1
size: NA
J: TRBJ1-3
DNA: TGCGCCAGCAGCCAAGTCCTCCCGGGAAACACCATATATTTT
CDR3: CASSQVLPGNTIYF

D: NA
V: TRBV9
size: NA
J: TRBJ1-2
DNA: TGTGCCAGCAGCGTAGATCTCACAGGGTTCTACACCTTC
CDR3: CASSVDLTGFYTF

D: TRBD2
V: TRBV7-3
size: NA
J: TRBJ2-3
DNA: TGTGCCAGCAGCTCCGGGACTAGCGGGCGCACAGATACGCAGTATTTT
CDR3: CASSSGTSGRTDTQYF

D: NA
V: TRBV7-6
size: NA
J: TRBJ2-5
DNA: TGTGCCAGCAGCTTAGCGCCGGTCCAAGAGACCCAGTACTTC
CDR3: CASSLAPVQETQYF

D: NA
V: TRBV20-1
size: NA
J: TRBJ2-1
DNA: TGCAGTGCTAGTCCCAGCGCAAGCTCCTACAATGAGCAGTTCTTC
CDR3: CSASPSASSYNEQFF

D: NA
V: TRBV5-3
size: few
J: TRBJ1-5
DNA: TGTGCCAGAAGCCCAGGGGCTTGGAATCAGCCCCAGCATTTT
CDR3: CARSPGAWNQPQHF

D: TRBD2
V: TRBV19
size: NA
J: TRBJ2-1
DNA: TGTGCCAGTAGTATCGGGGGCGGGAGGGCCGGGAATGAGCAGTTCTTC
CDR3: CASSIGGGRAGNEQFF

D: TRBD1
V: TRBV11-2
size: NA
J: TRBJ1-4
DNA: TGTGCCAGCAGCTCCGACAGGGGGAAACTGTTTTTT
CDR3: CASSSDRGKLFF

D: TRBD1
V: TRBV9
size: few
J: TRBJ1-1
DNA: TGTGCCAGCAGCGTGAGGGGGCAAGGTGAAGCTTTCTTT
CDR3: CASSVRGQGEAFF

D: TRBD2
V: TRBV19
size: NA
J: TRBJ2-7
DNA: TGTGCCAGTAGCCCACTAGCGGCTGCCTACGAGCAGTACTTC
CDR3: CASSPLAAAYEQYF

D: TRBD1
V: TRBV11-2
size: NA
J: TRBJ1-1
DNA: TGTGCCAGCACCCAGGGGGGGACAGGTAACACTGAAGCTTTCTTT
CDR3: CASTQGGTGNTEAFF

D: TRBD1
V: TRBV24-1
size: NA
J: TRBJ1-2
DNA: TGTGCCACCAGTGATGGGACAGGGTCCATTGGGGATGGCTACACCTTC
CDR3: CATSDGTGSIGDGYTF

D: TRBD2
V: TRBV7-9
size: once
J: TRBJ2-5
DNA: TGTGCCAGCAGCAATAGCGGGAGGGCCGTAGAGACCCAGTACTTC
CDR3: CASSNSGRAVETQYF